The 2 T cell receptor beta chains below come from one sample, sequenced in a study of cytomegalovirus exposure and HLA in healthy donors (dated by TCRdb to about 2017). Receptor libraries were prepared by the immunoSEQ multiplex PCR assay. For the multiplex PCR, a mixture combining 60 forward primers for TCR Vbeta segments and 13 reverse primers for TCR Jbeta segments was used. TCRdb stores this immuneACCESS table with in-frame sequences only. Part of the clones is absent; in the studies checked, under half of the shortfall reflects unresolved V genes, and no reason is known for the rest. In this sample the table shows some 110,000 clones, more than 55% of which occur a single time. 1.5% of the sample is in the top ten clones. The sample taken for sequencing was PBMCs. These receptors came from a young man in good health and CMV-seronegative.

The V call is TRBV30, the J call TRBJ2-7; 10 positions match TRBD1. The CDR3 runs 14 residues. From germline, CDR1 is GTSNPN and CDR2 SVGIG (reference sequence). V lost 5 bases and J lost 2; bases outside the gene matches: 6. CDR3 nucleotides: TGTGCCTGGGGAAGGGACAGGGGAACCTACGAGCAGTACTTC. Translation gives CAWGRDRGTYEQYF.

This clone was observed a handful of times. The chain joins TRBV7-6 to TRBJ2-2, with D perhaps TRBD1 (5 bases). Germline V gene data show CDR1 as SGHVS and CDR2 as FNYEAQ. The CDR3 runs to 16 residues. Between the trimmed V and J ends, which lost 1 base and 0 bases, there was a span of 9 bases. In DNA form, the CDR3 reads TGTGCCAGCAGCTTAGAAGGGGCGCCGAACACCGGGGAGCTGTTTTTT. The encoded protein is CASSLEGAPNTGELFF.